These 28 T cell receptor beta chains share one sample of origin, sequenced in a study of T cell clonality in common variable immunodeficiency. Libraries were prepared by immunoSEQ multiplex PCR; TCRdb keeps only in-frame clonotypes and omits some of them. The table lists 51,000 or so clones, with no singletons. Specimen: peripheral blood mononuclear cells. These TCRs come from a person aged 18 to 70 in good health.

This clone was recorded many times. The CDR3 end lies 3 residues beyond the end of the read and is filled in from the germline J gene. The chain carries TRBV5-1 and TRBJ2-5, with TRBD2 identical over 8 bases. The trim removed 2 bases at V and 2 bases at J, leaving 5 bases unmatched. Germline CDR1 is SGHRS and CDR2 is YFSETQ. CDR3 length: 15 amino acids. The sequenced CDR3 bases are TGCGCCAGCAGCTTCGGTGGCGGGGGGCAAGAGACC. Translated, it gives CASSFGGGGQET. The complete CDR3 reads CASSFGGGGQETQYF.

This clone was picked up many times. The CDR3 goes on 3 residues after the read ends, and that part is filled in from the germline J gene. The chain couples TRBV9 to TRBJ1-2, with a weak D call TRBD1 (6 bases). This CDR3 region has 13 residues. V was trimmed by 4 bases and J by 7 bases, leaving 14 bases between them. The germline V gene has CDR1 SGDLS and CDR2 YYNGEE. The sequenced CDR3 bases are TGTGCCAGCAGCTTACTTACAGGGACTGGC. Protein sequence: CASSLLTGTG. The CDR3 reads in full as CASSLLTGTGYTF.

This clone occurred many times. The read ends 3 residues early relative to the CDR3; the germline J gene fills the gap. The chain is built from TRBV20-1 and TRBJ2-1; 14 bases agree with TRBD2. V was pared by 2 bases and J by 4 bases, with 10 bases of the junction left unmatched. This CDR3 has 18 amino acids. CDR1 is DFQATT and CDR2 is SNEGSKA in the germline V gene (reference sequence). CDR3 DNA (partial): TGCAGTGCTAGAAGCTCCGGGACTAGCGGGAGAGGGTACAATGAG. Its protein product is CSARSSGTSGRGYNE. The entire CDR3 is CSARSSGTSGRGYNEQFF.

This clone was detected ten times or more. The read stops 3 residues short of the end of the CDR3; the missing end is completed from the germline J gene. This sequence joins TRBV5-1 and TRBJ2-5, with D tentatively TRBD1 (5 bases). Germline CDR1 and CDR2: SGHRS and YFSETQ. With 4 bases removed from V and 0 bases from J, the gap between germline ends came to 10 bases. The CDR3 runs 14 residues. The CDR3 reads CASSATEYQETQYF. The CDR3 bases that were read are TGCGCCAGCAGCGCGACAGAGTACCAAGAGACC.

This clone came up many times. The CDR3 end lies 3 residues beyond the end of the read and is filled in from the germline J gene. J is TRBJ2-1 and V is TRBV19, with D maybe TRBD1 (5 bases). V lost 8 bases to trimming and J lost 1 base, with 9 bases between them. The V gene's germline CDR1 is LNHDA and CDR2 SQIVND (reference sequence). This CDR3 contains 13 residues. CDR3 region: CASQKGSYNEQFF. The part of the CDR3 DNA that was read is TGTGCCAGTCAGAAGGGGTCCTACAATGAG.

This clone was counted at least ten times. CDR3: CASSPEPEQFF. Partial CDR3 DNA: TGTGCCAGCTCACCAGAGCCTGAG. The chain recombines TRBV18 with TRBJ2-1; D is undetermined. The sequenced fragment ends 3 residues before the CDR3 boundary, so the rest is inferred from the germline J gene. V lost 2 bases and J 9 bases, leaving 5 bases between the germline ends. Germline CDR1 reads KGHSH; CDR2 reads LQKENI. The CDR3 contains 11 residues. The complete variable domain, with remaining parts taken from reference TRBV18 and TRBJ2-1, reads NAGVMQNPRHLVRRRGQEARLRCSPMKGHSHVYWYRQLPEEGLKFMVYLQKENIIDESGMPKERFSAEFPKEGPSILRIQQVVRGDSAAYFCASSPEPEQFFGPGTRLTVL.

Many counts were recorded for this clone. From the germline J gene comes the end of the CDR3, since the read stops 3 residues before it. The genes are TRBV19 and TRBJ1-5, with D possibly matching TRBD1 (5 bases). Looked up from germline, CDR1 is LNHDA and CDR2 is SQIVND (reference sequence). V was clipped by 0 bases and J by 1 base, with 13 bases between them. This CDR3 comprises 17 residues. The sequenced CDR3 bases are TGTGCCAGTAGTATAGATAGGGGAATGGGAAGCAATCAGCCC. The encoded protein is CASSIDRGMGSNQP. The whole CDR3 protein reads CASSIDRGMGSNQPQHF.

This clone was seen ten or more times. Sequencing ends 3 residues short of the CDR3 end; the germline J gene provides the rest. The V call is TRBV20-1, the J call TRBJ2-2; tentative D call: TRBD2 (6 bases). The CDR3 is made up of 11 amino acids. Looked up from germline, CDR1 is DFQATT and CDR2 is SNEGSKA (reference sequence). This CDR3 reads CQGLGNEKLFF. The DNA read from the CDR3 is TGCCAGGGACTGGGGAATGAAAAG.

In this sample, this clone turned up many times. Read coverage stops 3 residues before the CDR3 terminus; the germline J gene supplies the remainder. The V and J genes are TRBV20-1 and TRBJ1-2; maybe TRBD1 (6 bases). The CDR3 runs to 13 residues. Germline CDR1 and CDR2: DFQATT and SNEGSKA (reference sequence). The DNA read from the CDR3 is TGCAGTGCTAGTCAGGATCAGGGGCAGGGC. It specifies CSASQDQGQG. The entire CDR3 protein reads CSASQDQGQGYTF.

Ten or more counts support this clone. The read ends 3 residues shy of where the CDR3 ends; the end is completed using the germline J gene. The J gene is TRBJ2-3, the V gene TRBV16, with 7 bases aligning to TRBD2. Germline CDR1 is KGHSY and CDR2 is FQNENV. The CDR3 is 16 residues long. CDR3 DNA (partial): TGTGCCAGCAGCCCGACGGGGACTACCCGTTTCGGGGCG. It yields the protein CASSPTGTTRFGA. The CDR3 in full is CASSPTGTTRFGAQYF.

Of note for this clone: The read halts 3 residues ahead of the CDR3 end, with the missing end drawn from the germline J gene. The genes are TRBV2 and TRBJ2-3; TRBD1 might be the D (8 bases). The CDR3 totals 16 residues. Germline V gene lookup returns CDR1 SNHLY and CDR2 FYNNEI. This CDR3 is CASSEGRGTGLGPQYF. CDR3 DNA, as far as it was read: TGTGCCAGCAGTGAAGGGCGGGGGACAGGTCTTGGGCCG.

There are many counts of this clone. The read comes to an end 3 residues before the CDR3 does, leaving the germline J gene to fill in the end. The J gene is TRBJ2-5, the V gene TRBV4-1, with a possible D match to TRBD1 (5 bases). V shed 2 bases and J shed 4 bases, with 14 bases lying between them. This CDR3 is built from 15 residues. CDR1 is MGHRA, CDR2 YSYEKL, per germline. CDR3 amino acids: CASSQNPPGPETQYF. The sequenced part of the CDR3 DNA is TGCGCCAGCAGCCAAAATCCTCCAGGGCCAGAGACC.

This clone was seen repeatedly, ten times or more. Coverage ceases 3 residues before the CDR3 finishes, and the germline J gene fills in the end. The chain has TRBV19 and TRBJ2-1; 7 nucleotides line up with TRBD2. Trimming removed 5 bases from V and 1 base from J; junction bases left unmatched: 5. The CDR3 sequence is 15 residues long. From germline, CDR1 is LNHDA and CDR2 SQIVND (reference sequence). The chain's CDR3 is CASSVSSGSYNEQFF. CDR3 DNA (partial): TGTGCCAGTAGTGTATCTAGCGGATCCTACAATGAG. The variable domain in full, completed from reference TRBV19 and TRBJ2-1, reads DGGITQSPKYLFRKEGQNVTLSCEQNLNHDAMYWYRQDPGQGLRLIYYSQIVNDFQKGDIAEGYSVSREKKESFPLTVTSAQKNPTAFYLCASSVSSGSYNEQFFGPGTRLTVL.

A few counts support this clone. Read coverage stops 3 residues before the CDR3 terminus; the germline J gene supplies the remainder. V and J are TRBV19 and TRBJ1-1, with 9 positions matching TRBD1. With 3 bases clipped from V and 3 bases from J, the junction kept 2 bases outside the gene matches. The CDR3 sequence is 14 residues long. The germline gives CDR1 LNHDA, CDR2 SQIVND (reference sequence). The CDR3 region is CASSMDRGDTEAFF. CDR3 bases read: TGTGCCAGTAGTATGGACAGGGGAGACACTGAA.

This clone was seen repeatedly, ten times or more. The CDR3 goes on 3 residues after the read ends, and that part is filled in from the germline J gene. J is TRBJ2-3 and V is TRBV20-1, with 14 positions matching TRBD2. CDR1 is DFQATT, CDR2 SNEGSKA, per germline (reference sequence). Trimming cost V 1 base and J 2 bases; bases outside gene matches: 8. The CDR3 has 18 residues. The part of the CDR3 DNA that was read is TGCAGTGCTAGAGGCGGGACTAGCGGGGGAGCCCACACAGATACG. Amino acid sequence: CSARGGTSGGAHTDT. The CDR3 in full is CSARGGTSGGAHTDTQYF.

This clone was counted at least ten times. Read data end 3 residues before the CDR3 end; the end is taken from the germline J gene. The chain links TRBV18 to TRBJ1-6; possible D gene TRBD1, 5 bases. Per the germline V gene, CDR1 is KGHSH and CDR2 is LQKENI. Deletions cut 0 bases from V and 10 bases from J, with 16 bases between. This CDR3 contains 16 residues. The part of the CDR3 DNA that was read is TGTGCCAGCTCACCACCAGGCTTTCAGGGCCAATCACCC. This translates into CASSPPGFQGQSP. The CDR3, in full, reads CASSPPGFQGQSPLHF. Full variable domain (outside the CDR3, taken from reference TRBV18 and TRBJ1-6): NAGVMQNPRHLVRRRGQEARLRCSPMKGHSHVYWYRQLPEEGLKFMVYLQKENIIDESGMPKERFSAEFPKEGPSILRIQQVVRGDSAAYFCASSPPGFQGQSPLHFGNGTRLTVT.

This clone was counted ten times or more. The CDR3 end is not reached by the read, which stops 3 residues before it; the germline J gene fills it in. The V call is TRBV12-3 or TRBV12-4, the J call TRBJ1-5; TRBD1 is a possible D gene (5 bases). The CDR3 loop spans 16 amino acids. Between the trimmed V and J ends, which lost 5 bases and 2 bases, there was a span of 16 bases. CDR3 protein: CASSPAGGSGNQPQHF. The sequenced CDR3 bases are TGTGCCAGCAGTCCCGCGGGGGGGTCAGGCAATCAGCCC.

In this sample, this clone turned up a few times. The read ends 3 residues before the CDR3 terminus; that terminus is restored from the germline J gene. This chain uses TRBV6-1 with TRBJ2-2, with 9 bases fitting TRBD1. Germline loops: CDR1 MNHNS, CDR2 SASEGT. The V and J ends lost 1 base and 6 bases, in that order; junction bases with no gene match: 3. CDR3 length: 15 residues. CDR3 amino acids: CASSEDRGPAGELFF. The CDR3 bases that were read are TGTGCCAGCAGTGAAGACAGGGGGCCTGCCGGGGAG.

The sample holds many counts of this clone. The CDR3 sequence is CASSYLGVEGGEQYF. The CDR3 bases that were read are TGTGCCAGCAGTTACCTCGGGGTGGAGGGTGGCGAG. The genes are TRBV6-2 or TRBV6-3 and TRBJ2-7; D is perhaps TRBD2 (6 bases). The read gets to within 3 residues of the CDR3 end, and the germline J gene fills in the rest. Germline-derived CDR1 and CDR2 are MNHEY and SVGEGT. Trimming left V 2 bases short and J 6 bases short, with 17 bases between. The length of the CDR3 is 15 residues.

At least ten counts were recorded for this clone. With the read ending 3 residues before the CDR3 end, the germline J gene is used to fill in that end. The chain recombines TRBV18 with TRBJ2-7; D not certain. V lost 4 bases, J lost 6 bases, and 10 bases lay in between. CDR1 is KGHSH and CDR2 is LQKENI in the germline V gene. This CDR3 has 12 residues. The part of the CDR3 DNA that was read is TGTGCCAGCTCACTCTCCCTCCCCGAG. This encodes CASSLSLPE. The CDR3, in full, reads CASSLSLPEQYF.

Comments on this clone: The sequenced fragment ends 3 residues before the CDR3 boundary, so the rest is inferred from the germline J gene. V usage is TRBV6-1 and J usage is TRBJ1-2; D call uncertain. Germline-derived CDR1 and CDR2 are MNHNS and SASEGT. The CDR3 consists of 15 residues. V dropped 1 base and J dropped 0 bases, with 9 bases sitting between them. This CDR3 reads CASSEGWASNYGYTF. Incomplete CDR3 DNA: TGTGCCAGCAGTGAAGGGTGGGCCTCTAACTATGGC.

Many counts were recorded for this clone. CDR3 region: CASLLTGSQSPLHF. The part of the CDR3 DNA that was read is TGTGCCAGTCTCTTGACTGGTTCTCAATCACCC. This chain uses TRBV5-6 with TRBJ1-6; D is unresolved. The CDR3 end is not reached by the read, which stops 3 residues before it; the germline J gene fills it in. The V end lost 8 bases, the J end lost 10 bases, and 19 bases lay between the germline ends. This CDR3 has 14 residues. Germline V gene sequence: CDR1 SGHDT, CDR2 YYEEEE.

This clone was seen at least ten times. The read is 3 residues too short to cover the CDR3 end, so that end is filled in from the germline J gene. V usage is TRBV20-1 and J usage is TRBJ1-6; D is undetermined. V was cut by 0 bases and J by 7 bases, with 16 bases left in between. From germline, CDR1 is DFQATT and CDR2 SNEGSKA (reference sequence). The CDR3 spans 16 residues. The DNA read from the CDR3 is TGCAGTGCTAGAGATTCGGCGGCACGGTCAAATTCACCC. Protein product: CSARDSAARSNSP. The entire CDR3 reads CSARDSAARSNSPLHF.

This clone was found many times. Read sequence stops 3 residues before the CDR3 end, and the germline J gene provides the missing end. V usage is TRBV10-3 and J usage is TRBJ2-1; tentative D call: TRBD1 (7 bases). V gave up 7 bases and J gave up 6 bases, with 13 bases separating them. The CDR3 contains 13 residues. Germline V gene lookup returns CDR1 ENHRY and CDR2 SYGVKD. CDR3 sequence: CAINQGGGNEQFF. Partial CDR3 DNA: TGTGCCATCAATCAGGGGGGTGGCAATGAG.

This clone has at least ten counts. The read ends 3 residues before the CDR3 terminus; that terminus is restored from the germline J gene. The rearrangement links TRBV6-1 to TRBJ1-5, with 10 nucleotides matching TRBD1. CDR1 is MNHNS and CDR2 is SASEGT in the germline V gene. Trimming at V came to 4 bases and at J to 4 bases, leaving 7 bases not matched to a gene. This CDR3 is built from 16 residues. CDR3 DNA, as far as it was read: TGTGCCAGCAGTGCCCGGGGACAGGGGAAGAATCAGCCC. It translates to CASSARGQGKNQP. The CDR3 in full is CASSARGQGKNQPQHF.

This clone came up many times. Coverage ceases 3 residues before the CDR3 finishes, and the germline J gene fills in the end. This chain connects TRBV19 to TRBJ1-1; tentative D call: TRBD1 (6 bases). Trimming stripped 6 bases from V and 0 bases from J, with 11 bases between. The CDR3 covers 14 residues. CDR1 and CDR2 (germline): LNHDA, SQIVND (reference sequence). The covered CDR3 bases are TGTGCCAGTAGGAAGACAGGTATGAACACTGAA. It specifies CASRKTGMNTE. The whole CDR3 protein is CASRKTGMNTEAFF.

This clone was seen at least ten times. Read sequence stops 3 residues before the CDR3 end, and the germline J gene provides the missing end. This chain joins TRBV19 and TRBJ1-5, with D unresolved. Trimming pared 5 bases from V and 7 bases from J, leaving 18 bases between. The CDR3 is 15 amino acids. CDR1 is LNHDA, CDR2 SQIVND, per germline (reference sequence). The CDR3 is CASSLAAGPNQPQHF. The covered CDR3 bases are TGTGCCAGTAGTCTGGCCGCGGGCCCGAACCAGCCC.

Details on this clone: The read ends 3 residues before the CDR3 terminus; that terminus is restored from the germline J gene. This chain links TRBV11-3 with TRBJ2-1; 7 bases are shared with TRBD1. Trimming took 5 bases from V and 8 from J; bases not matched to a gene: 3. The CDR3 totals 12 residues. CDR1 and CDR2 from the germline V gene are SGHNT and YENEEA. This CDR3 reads CASSAQGDEQFF. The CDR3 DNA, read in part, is TGTGCCAGCAGCGCTCAGGGGGATGAG. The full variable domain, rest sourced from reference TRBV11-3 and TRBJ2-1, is EAGVVQSPRYKIIEKKQPVAFWCNPISGHNTLYWYLQNLGQGPELLIRYENEEAVDDSQLPKDRFSAERLKGVDSTLKIQPAELGDSAVYLCASSAQGDEQFFGPGTRLTVL.